This TCR beta chain was found in a study of cytomegalovirus exposure and HLA in healthy donors (dated by TCRdb to 2016 to 2017). For the wider study: According to an earlier analysis of a few hundred of the donors, about 190 million T cells yielded 90 million to 140 million unique TCR beta sequences and 250 to 350 Gb of sequence data. Roughly 300 gigabases of sequencing data and tens of millions of unique TCR sequences were included in an early release covering several hundred HLA-typed donors. Of the roughly 400 genotyped donors, 65% to 90% were placed in the genetic ancestry cluster associated with self-reported Caucasian donors. The study aimed to test whether cataloging public T cell receptors could reveal signatures of past pathogen exposure. Using immunosequencing, the study profiled T cell repertoires from 500 to 800 subjects and related those repertoires to cytomegalovirus serostatus. Along with the approximately 700-subject first cohort, a separate validation cohort of over a hundred different subjects was used. To predict cytomegalovirus infection status, the study combined high-throughput TCR immunosequencing, statistical association of individual TCRs with disease status, and machine learning. A later analysis re-examined previously published TCR beta repertoires from more than 550 donors and added high-resolution HLA genotyping to investigate patterns of TCR occurrence. Rather than drawing on any new phenotypic data, the later analysis identified candidate immune exposures from TCR beta sequences and the way those sequences occurred across donors. An earlier analysis of approximately 500 of the donors applied high-throughput TCR beta sequencing to assess whether each TCR beta V gene segment acted as functional or pseudogenic. Donor age, sex, ethnicity and CMV serostatus were compiled together with the repertoire data. In a later genetic analysis, genome-wide SNP genotypes for 398 of the 666 donors were used, and that subset was treated as a discovery cohort. Every discovery cohort repertoire had been produced on one sequencing platform. Class I and class II HLA loci were covered by the typing at four-digit resolution. Typing coverage varied by locus: roughly 629-640 donors for A, B, C, DRB1 and DQB1; more than 500 for DQA1; approximately 610 for DPA1; fewer than 480 for DPB1. About five DR-DQ haplotypes were handled as single units for association and clustering, since linkage in the cohort was strong. Across approximately 400 genotyped donors of the cohort, an average of approximately 200,000 unique TCR beta nucleotide sequences per donor were sequenced, and roughly 20% of those sequences were non-productive.

The cysteine opens and the phenylalanine closes a CDR3 of 14 amino acids. The CDR3 DNA has 42 bases and is translated from base 1. Sequences MNHEY (CDR1) and SVGAGI (CDR2) are obtained from the germline V gene. V lost 6 bases and J lost 6 bases; the stretch between them is 12 bases long. Points the paper makes about the study in general: Roughly uniform sequencing depth across donors was assumed in presence/absence analyses, although this assumption may not hold. Linkage disequilibrium might explain the correlated functional status among segregating V segments, but an unknown experimental factor could not be ruled out. The classifier was reported to diagnose cytomegalovirus status with high specificity and sensitivity in both the original and validation cohorts. A later analysis reported that several top co-occurrence clusters appeared linked to parvovirus B19, influenza, CMV and Epstein-Barr virus. According to a later analysis, most CMV-associated TCR beta chains appeared to be HLA-restricted, and the HLA associations seemed to be driven largely by CMV exposure. A further reported finding was that TCR beta sequences accurately predicted the HLA-A and HLA-B alleles for most subjects in the first cohort. A later genetic analysis reported fewer N-insertions in productive TCRs among donors in an Asian-associated ancestry cluster than the approximately 700-donor mean. HLA typing was unavailable for some donors at each locus, so association tests used only the typed subset. In a later analysis, HLA-associated TCR beta chains were found to be more clonally expanded and to have lower generation probabilities than equally common non-associated chains. Because counts were too low, about 15 rarely observed V segments, including chromosome 9 orphons, were left out of the earlier analysis of 587 of the donors. Most TCR sequences were observed very rarely across donors, whereas some public TCRs were present in many individuals. In the study, around 160 TCR beta chains were listed as associated with cytomegalovirus. Immune exposure information for the cohort was limited to CMV serostatus. In this cohort, only TCR beta chains were sequenced, and detectable features were limited by the absence of alpha or paired-chain data. When HLA alleles, especially DR and DQ, strongly co-occurred, attributing TCR associations to individual alleles was difficult. According to a later analysis, TCR association rates differed among HLA loci, with DRB1 alleles showing the most associated TCRs and HLA-C alleles showing the fewest. A cluster of highly shared sequence variants was judged likely to be a technical artifact of the sequencing pipeline. Specific HLA alleles were associated with around 18,000 TCR beta sequences at a false discovery rate of 0.05 in a later analysis. Some IMGT-functional V segments, including TRBV6-2 and TRBV6-3, could not be distinguished by the 87-base-pair reads and were therefore excluded. In a later genetic analysis, a missense DCLRE1C variant was associated with V-gene and J-gene trimming of TCR beta chains, and the association was replicated in an independent cohort. Broadly in line with IMGT annotations, most TCR beta V segments showed up in productive rearrangements about 87% or about 30% of the time in an earlier analysis of approximately 600 of the donors. In vitro tests confirmed that three of the cytomegalovirus-associated TCR beta chains recognize cytomegalovirus antigens. The authors suggested that the approach could potentially be extended to other disease states and immunological phenotypes.

To prepare the library, the immunoSEQ multiplex PCR assay was applied. A mixture of 60 forward primers for TCR Vbeta segments and 13 reverse primers for TCR Jbeta segments was used in the multiplex PCR. The CDR3 region of rearranged TCR beta genes was amplified from genomic DNA by a multiplex PCR assay. On the Illumina HiSeq System, the amplified TCR beta libraries were sequenced as 87-base-pair reads. The original methods were these. A later analysis tallied 75 million to 95 million unique TCR beta chains across the 666 repertoires, and around 10 million of those chains were shared by two or more donors. Raw reads were error-corrected and collapsed into unique sequences with a nearest-neighbor algorithm that merged closely related sequences to remove PCR and sequencing errors. To assign V, D and J gene segments, CDR3 sequences were aligned to IMGT reference sequences. For a sequence to be retained, a match of at least six nucleotides to both a V gene segment and a J gene segment was required. Rearrangements were classified as productive when the CDR3 lacked stop codons and remained in frame with V and J, and all other rearrangements were classified as non-productive. Following IMGT convention, CDR3 was defined as the stretch from the second conserved V-encoded cysteine up to the conserved J-encoded phenylalanine. The earlier analysis of a few hundred of the donors excluded any sequence lacking an unambiguous match to a single V gene segment. In an earlier analysis of several hundred of the donors, a V segment was called functional when productive rearrangements were above 56.7%, and segregating when the standard deviation between donors exceeded 5%. A statistical classification framework was built to diagnose cytomegalovirus status from the catalog of TCR beta chain sequences. In a later analysis, TCR nucleotide sequences were compared against IMGT/GENE-DB human TR gene sequences so that V and J genes could be assigned. The TCRdist pipeline was used in a later analysis to assign CDR3 sequences and most-parsimonious VDJ recombination scenarios. In a later analysis, each TCR beta chain was defined by its CDR3 amino acid sequence together with its V-gene family, and reads lacking a unique V-gene family were excluded. In a later analysis, around 600 highly shared, low-generation-probability nucleotide sequences were removed to address suspected cross-contamination and a sequencing artifact. In a later analysis, a clonal expansion index for each public chain was calculated from normalized within-repertoire ranks of inferred template counts. Generation probabilities in a later analysis came from a VDJ recombination model fitted to out-of-frame rearrangements, and those results were checked against IGoR. Hypergeometric tests were used in a later analysis to score TCR-TCR, TCR-HLA and TCR-CMV co-occurrence, with a repertoire-size bias correction applied to the TCR pairs. In a later analysis, false discovery rates were estimated by permuting HLA or CMV assignments 20 times. In a later analysis, co-occurring TCRs were grouped using DBSCAN, and TCRdist sequence similarity was added for clustering within HLA-allele-positive subsets. Co-occurrence clustering excluded repertoires with fewer than 30,000 or more than 120,000 public chains, plus five with anomalous nucleotide sharing. TCRdb re-hosts the immuneACCESS table, in-frame sequences only. Its copies lack some clones; in the studies checked, an unresolved V gene accounts for under half of them, and the cause for the rest is not known. V and J calls plus clone size are reproduced from that table; the DNA served to infer D and trimming. The sample contains some 140,000 clones, 77% of them found a single time. The leading ten clones occupy 0.75% to 0.95% of the sample.

This clone has just a few counts. Its binding antigen is unknown. Base qualities are not provided; no much larger clone lies one nucleotide away. The cohort was made up of about 610 healthy bone marrow donors. All cohort members were sampled while nominally healthy, although unrecorded immune exposures were likely present. The donor was CMV seronegative and was included in the group of over 300 seronegative cohort members. A peripheral blood sample was collected from each donor, and TCR beta sequencing was performed on peripheral blood mononuclear cells. The Qiagen DNeasy Blood Extraction Kit was used to extract genomic DNA from the blood cell samples.

The chain uses TRBV6-5 and TRBJ1-6; TRBD1 might be the D gene, on 6 matching bases. The sequencing sample was made of PBMCs. The source of this sequence is a woman aged 55 to 70 in good health and CMV-seronegative. The CDR3 in this case is CASRPTGLNSPLHF. In nucleotide form, the sequence is TGTGCCAGCAGACCGACAGGACTTAATTCACCCCTCCACTTT.